One and the same sample provided the 4 T cell receptor beta chains below, sequenced in a study of shared clonotypes between healthy human individuals. Clones were read by immunoSEQ multiplex PCR, and TCRdb kept only the in-frame ones, dropping some. The sample records 2 million to 3 million clones, about 92% being singletons. The sample consisted of naive CD4+ T cells sorted from blood. Subset specified: CD45RA+ positively selected. The source of these receptors is a man between 18 and 35 years old in good health.

In this sample, this clone turned up once. This chain uses TRBV9 with TRBJ2-1; 8 bases align to TRBD2. Trimming cost V 3 bases and J 0 bases; bases outside gene matches: 5. The CDR3 is 16 residues long. CDR1 is SGDLS, CDR2 YYNGEE, per germline. CDR3 sequence: CASSAPGGPSYNEQFF. CDR3 DNA sequence: TGTGCCAGCAGCGCCCCGGGAGGGCCCTCCTACAATGAGCAGTTCTTC.

This chain connects TRBV4-1 to TRBJ2-1, with D possibly TRBD2 on 5 matching bases. CDR1 MGHRA and CDR2 YSYEKL come from the germline V gene. Trimming pared 0 bases from V and 3 bases from J, leaving 21 bases between. This CDR3 region has 19 residues. The CDR3 protein is CASSQDRGTLPASYNEQFF. DNA for the CDR3: TGCGCCAGCAGCCAAGATCGGGGTACTCTGCCCGCCAGCTACAATGAGCAGTTCTTC.

CDR3 in DNA: TGTGCCAGCAGCCCCCAAACGACAGTCTCTGGGGCCAACGTCCTGACTTTC. Translated: CASSPQTTVSGANVLTF. This rearrangement joins TRBV9 to TRBJ2-6, with D possibly being TRBD1 (5 bases). Trimming removed 4 bases from V and 0 bases from J, with 14 bases in between. In germline, CDR1 is SGDLS, CDR2 YYNGEE. The CDR3 spans 17 residues.

The gene calls are TRBV6-5 and TRBJ1-3; maybe TRBD1 (5 bases). The CDR3 runs to 16 residues. From germline, CDR1 is MNHEY and CDR2 SVGAGI. V lost 0 bases to trimming and J lost 0 bases, with 9 bases between them. CDR3 bases: TGTGCCAGCAGTTACTCCCAGGGTAACTCTGGAAACACCATATATTTT. This sequence encodes CASSYSQGNSGNTIYF.